The rows below give T cell receptor beta chains drawn from one sample of a study of CD8 T cells in ankylosing spondylitis. Via MiXCR, TCRdb re-called the 5' RACE reads, giving one row per CDR3 protein. The sample shows about 25,000 distinct CDR3 sequences, under 3% of them seen only once. Sequenced sample: blood, either unsorted or a sorted T cell fraction (not recorded which). The receptor source for this set is a female donor with ankylosing spondylitis or in good health (not recorded which). The CDR3 runs from the conserved cysteine through the conserved F or W. The D gene is left open where the match is weak. Not every row has a clone size; where given, it reads once, few, many or a size class.

d_gene: -
v_gene: TRBV9
abundance: many
j_gene: TRBJ1-5
CDR3nt: TGTGCCAGCAGCGTATTAGGGATAATCGGTCAGCCCCAGCATTTT
CDR3aa: CASSVLGIIGQPQHF

d_gene: TRBD1
v_gene: TRBV9
abundance: many
j_gene: TRBJ2-1
CDR3nt: TGTGCCAGCAGCGTAGTGGGGACAGGGGCCTACAATGAGCAGTTCTTC
CDR3aa: CASSVVGTGAYNEQFF

d_gene: TRBD2
v_gene: TRBV9
abundance: many
j_gene: TRBJ2-3
CDR3nt: TGTGCCAGCAGCGTAGGATTGGCTAGCGGGGGGGCAGGGTGGACAGATACGCAGTATTTT
CDR3aa: CASSVGLASGGAGWTDTQYF

d_gene: -
v_gene: TRBV9
abundance: many
j_gene: TRBJ2-5
CDR3nt: TGTGCCAGCAGCGGTAGCGTATCGGCCAGTGAGACCCAGTACTTC
CDR3aa: CASSGSVSASETQYF

d_gene: TRBD1
v_gene: TRBV9
abundance: many
j_gene: TRBJ1-5
CDR3nt: TGTGCCAGCAGTCCGGGACAGGGCATTCAGCCCCAGCATTTT
CDR3aa: CASSPGQGIQPQHF

d_gene: -
v_gene: TRBV9
abundance: many
j_gene: TRBJ1-2
CDR3nt: TGTGCCAGCAGCGGGACAGCAGCTAACTATGGCTACACCTTC
CDR3aa: CASSGTAANYGYTF

d_gene: -
v_gene: TRBV9
abundance: many
j_gene: TRBJ2-2
CDR3nt: TGTGCCAGCAGCGCTCCCAGGACCGGGGAGCTGTTTTTT
CDR3aa: CASSAPRTGELFF

d_gene: -
v_gene: TRBV9
abundance: many
j_gene: TRBJ2-7
CDR3nt: TGTGCCAGCAGCCCCCCCCTAGCGCCCTACGAGCAGTACTTC
CDR3aa: CASSPPLAPYEQYF

d_gene: -
v_gene: TRBV9
abundance: many
j_gene: TRBJ1-1
CDR3nt: TGTGCCAGCAGCGTAGAGACAGGCGGCACTGAAGCTTTCTTT
CDR3aa: CASSVETGGTEAFF

d_gene: TRBD1
v_gene: TRBV9
abundance: many
j_gene: TRBJ2-2
CDR3nt: TGTGCCAGCAGCGTCGAAACAGGGGTCACCGGGGAGCTGTTTTTT
CDR3aa: CASSVETGVTGELFF

d_gene: TRBD2
v_gene: TRBV9
abundance: many
j_gene: TRBJ2-1
CDR3nt: TGTGCCAGCAGCGCCCCCAGCGGGAGCCCTAGCCCCGCAACAGACAATGAGCAGTTCTTC
CDR3aa: CASSAPSGSPSPATDNEQFF

d_gene: -
v_gene: TRBV9
abundance: few
j_gene: TRBJ1-6
CDR3nt: TGTGCCAGCAGCGTAGGGGTCTCCTATAATTCACCCCTCCACTTT
CDR3aa: CASSVGVSYNSPLHF

d_gene: TRBD1
v_gene: TRBV9
abundance: many
j_gene: TRBJ1-1
CDR3nt: TGTGCCAGCAGCGGGGGACAGGGGGGATTCACTGAAGCTTTCTTT
CDR3aa: CASSGGQGGFTEAFF

d_gene: -
v_gene: TRBV9
abundance: many
j_gene: TRBJ1-1
CDR3nt: TGTGCCAGCAGCGCCTCCACAGCGAACACTGAAGCTTTCTTT
CDR3aa: CASSASTANTEAFF

d_gene: TRBD1
v_gene: TRBV9
abundance: many
j_gene: TRBJ1-3
CDR3nt: TGTGCCAGCAGCGTAGGGGGGACAGGCTCTGGAAACACCATATATTTT
CDR3aa: CASSVGGTGSGNTIYF

d_gene: TRBD2
v_gene: TRBV9
abundance: many
j_gene: TRBJ2-3
CDR3nt: TGTGCCAGCAGCCCAAGCGGGGTTATCACAGATACGCAGTATTTT
CDR3aa: CASSPSGVITDTQYF

d_gene: -
v_gene: TRBV9
abundance: many
j_gene: TRBJ2-1
CDR3nt: TGTGCCAGCAGCGTTAGGTCCTACAATGAGCAGTTCTTC
CDR3aa: CASSVRSYNEQFF

d_gene: -
v_gene: TRBV9
abundance: many
j_gene: TRBJ2-2
CDR3nt: TGTGCCAGCAGCGTAGTGGGCGAGGTCGGCGGGGAGCTGTTTTTT
CDR3aa: CASSVVGEVGGELFF

d_gene: -
v_gene: TRBV9
abundance: many
j_gene: TRBJ2-3
CDR3nt: TGTGCCAGCAGCGTAAAGGGTAGCACAGATACGCAGTATTTT
CDR3aa: CASSVKGSTDTQYF

d_gene: -
v_gene: TRBV9
abundance: many
j_gene: TRBJ1-2
CDR3nt: TGTGCCAGCAGCGCTCCTCCGGGCTACACCTTC
CDR3aa: CASSAPPGYTF

d_gene: -
v_gene: TRBV9
abundance: few
j_gene: TRBJ2-7
CDR3nt: TGTGCCAGCAGCGCCCTAGGGAACTCCTACGAGCAGTACTTC
CDR3aa: CASSALGNSYEQYF

d_gene: -
v_gene: TRBV9
abundance: medium-sized
j_gene: TRBJ1-1
CDR3nt: TGTGCCAGCAGCGTAGCTCTAACGGACAGCGCCACTGAAGCTTTCTTT
CDR3aa: CASSVALTDSATEAFF

d_gene: TRBD1
v_gene: TRBV9
abundance: many
j_gene: TRBJ2-5
CDR3nt: TGTGCCAGCAGCGCACAGGGGGTTGAGACCCAGTACTTC
CDR3aa: CASSAQGVETQYF

d_gene: TRBD2
v_gene: TRBV9
abundance: many
j_gene: TRBJ2-1
CDR3nt: TGTGCCAGCAGCCCGAAGCGGGAGGGGTGGGACAATGAGCAGTTCTTC
CDR3aa: CASSPKREGWDNEQFF

d_gene: TRBD2
v_gene: TRBV9
abundance: few
j_gene: TRBJ2-5
CDR3nt: TGTGCCAGCAGCGCCGGGGGACTAGCGGGGGTCCGAGAGACCCAGTACTTC
CDR3aa: CASSAGGLAGVRETQYF

d_gene: TRBD1
v_gene: TRBV9
abundance: many
j_gene: TRBJ1-1
CDR3nt: TGTGCCAGCAGCGAAACTGGGACAGGTGAAGCTTTCTTT
CDR3aa: CASSETGTGEAFF

d_gene: -
v_gene: TRBV9
abundance: many
j_gene: TRBJ2-3
CDR3nt: TGTGCCAGCAGCGCCGAAAGCCCGGGGGCCTACCGCACAGATACGCAGTATTTT
CDR3aa: CASSAESPGAYRTDTQYF

d_gene: TRBD1
v_gene: TRBV9
abundance: many
j_gene: TRBJ2-6
CDR3nt: TGTGCCAGCAGCGTCAGGACAGGGCGACTTTCTGGGGCCAACGTCCTGACTTTC
CDR3aa: CASSVRTGRLSGANVLTF

d_gene: -
v_gene: TRBV9
abundance: many
j_gene: TRBJ2-5
CDR3nt: TGTGCCAGCAGCCCGACACCAGGGACGGACGAGACCCAGTACTTC
CDR3aa: CASSPTPGTDETQYF

d_gene: -
v_gene: TRBV9
abundance: many
j_gene: TRBJ1-3
CDR3nt: TGTGCCAGCAGCGCCCAACTCTCCCAGGCCGCTGGAAACACCATATATTTT
CDR3aa: CASSAQLSQAAGNTIYF

d_gene: -
v_gene: TRBV9
abundance: many
j_gene: TRBJ2-6
CDR3nt: TGTGCCAGCAGCCCCCGTCAGTCGTCACTCTCTGGGGCCAACGTCCTGACTTTC
CDR3aa: CASSPRQSSLSGANVLTF

d_gene: TRBD1
v_gene: TRBV9
abundance: few
j_gene: TRBJ1-1
CDR3nt: TGTGCCAGCAGCTCTAAACAGGGGATGAACACTGAAGCTTTCTTT
CDR3aa: CASSSKQGMNTEAFF

d_gene: -
v_gene: TRBV9
abundance: many
j_gene: TRBJ1-1
CDR3nt: TGTGCCAGCAGCGTAGCTGGCCAGAACACTGAAGCTTTCTTT
CDR3aa: CASSVAGQNTEAFF

d_gene: -
v_gene: TRBV9
abundance: -
j_gene: TRBJ1-2
CDR3nt: TGTGCCAGCAGCTCATACTATGGCTACACCTTC
CDR3aa: CASSSYYGYTF

d_gene: TRBD1
v_gene: TRBV9
abundance: many
j_gene: TRBJ1-1
CDR3nt: TGTGCCAGCAGCGTCTGGACAGGGAACACTGAAGCTTTCTTT
CDR3aa: CASSVWTGNTEAFF

d_gene: TRBD1
v_gene: TRBV9
abundance: many
j_gene: TRBJ1-2
CDR3nt: TGTGCCAGCAGCCCCCGGGACAGGGAGATCTATGGCTACACCTTC
CDR3aa: CASSPRDREIYGYTF

d_gene: TRBD1
v_gene: TRBV3-1
abundance: many
j_gene: TRBJ1-3
CDR3nt: TGTGCCAGCAGCCCCCGGGGGGGGGACAGGGTATCTTCTGGAAACACCATATATTTT
CDR3aa: CASSPRGGDRVSSGNTIYF

d_gene: TRBD2
v_gene: TRBV9
abundance: many
j_gene: TRBJ2-1
CDR3nt: TGTGCCAGCAGCGTAGTAGCGGGAGGGCCGGGAGAGCAGTTCTTC
CDR3aa: CASSVVAGGPGEQFF

d_gene: -
v_gene: TRBV9
abundance: many
j_gene: TRBJ1-2
CDR3nt: TGTGCCAGCAGCGTAGGGACCGACCCCGCGGGCTATGGCTACACCTTC
CDR3aa: CASSVGTDPAGYGYTF

d_gene: TRBD1
v_gene: TRBV9
abundance: many
j_gene: TRBJ1-4
CDR3nt: TGTGCCAGCAGCGCGGGACAGTTGAATGAAAAACTGTTTTTT
CDR3aa: CASSAGQLNEKLFF

d_gene: -
v_gene: TRBV9
abundance: many
j_gene: TRBJ2-3
CDR3nt: TGTGCCAGCACACAAAGCGGAAGAACGTCAGATACGCAGTATTTT
CDR3aa: CASTQSGRTSDTQYF

d_gene: -
v_gene: TRBV9
abundance: many
j_gene: TRBJ2-3
CDR3nt: TGTGCCAGCAGCGCATCAGGGGCTTTTCTGGATACGCAGTATTTT
CDR3aa: CASSASGAFLDTQYF

d_gene: -
v_gene: TRBV9
abundance: many
j_gene: TRBJ1-4
CDR3nt: TGTGCCAGCAGCCCAGGGGCGGCTAATGAAAAACTGTTTTTT
CDR3aa: CASSPGAANEKLFF

d_gene: TRBD2
v_gene: TRBV9
abundance: medium-sized
j_gene: TRBJ2-5
CDR3nt: TGTGCCAGCAGCGGTAGCTTATGGAGCGGGAGCTCCCAAGAGACCCAGTACTTC
CDR3aa: CASSGSLWSGSSQETQYF

d_gene: -
v_gene: TRBV9
abundance: many
j_gene: TRBJ2-1
CDR3nt: TGTGCCAGCAGCGTAGGGGTCGGGACCACTTACAATGAGCAGTTCTTC
CDR3aa: CASSVGVGTTYNEQFF